The T cell receptor (beta chain) under discussion was sequenced for a study of human versus mouse CDR3 diversity and MHC coevolution. The overall study: Reported immunoSEQ sensitivity was one in 200,000 T cells, with reduced amplification bias. Study conclusions and caveats: Roughly 1.5 million TCR beta clonotypes were estimated for humans, the largest repertoire.

Germline assignment: CDR1 MGHRA and CDR2 YSYEKL. The CDR3 runs to 14 residues. Deletions cut 1 base from V and 7 bases from J, with 10 bases between. The protocol was immunoSEQ multiplex PCR, while the TCRdb copy is restricted to in-frame clones and leaves out a portion. This sample has about 60,000 clones, with around 94% found just once. Sorting isolated naive CD4 T cells lacking CD45RO and expressing CD62L. Comments on this clone: The antigen remains undetermined.

Input material: naive CD4+ T cells from blood. Subset given: CD45RO-negative CD62L-positive naive CD4 T cells. The receptor was isolated from a person aged 55 to 75 in good health. This chain links TRBV4-1 with TRBJ1-4; no clear D gene. The CDR3 loop reads CASSQGTEPEKLFF. DNA for the CDR3: TGCGCCAGCAGCCAAGGAACAGAACCTGAAAAACTGTTTTTT.